This T cell receptor beta chain is from a study of cytomegalovirus exposure and HLA in healthy donors. Study-wide results and limits: Common viral pathogens seemed, in a later analysis, to connect with several of the most significant clusters. With further analysis later on, most CMV-associated TCR beta chains appeared HLA-restricted.

About this clone: Its antigen is still unknown.

PCR used 60 Vbeta primers and 13 Jbeta primers. TCRdb's table, derived via immunoSEQ multiplex PCR, lists solely in-frame clones and lacks some. The profile shows 99,000 or so clones, 13% to 15% of them singletons. Healthy bone marrow donors supplied every sample. Germline CDR1 is SGHDT and CDR2 is YYEEEE. Trimming removed 4 bases at V and 8 bases at J, with 18 bases between. This CDR3 has 15 amino acids. This clonotype was obtained from a female donor in good health and CMV-seronegative. Sequencing used PBMCs. The V gene is TRBV5-6, the J gene TRBJ1-4; weak D call: TRBD1 (5 bases). The CDR3 spells CASSALGGKREKLFF. CDR3 sequence (DNA): TGTGCCAGCAGCGCTCTGGGGGGAAAGAGGGAAAAACTGTTTTTT. The full variable domain, its missing parts supplied by reference TRBV5-6 and TRBJ1-4, is DAGVTQSPTHLIKTRGQQVTLRCSPKSGHDTVSWYQQALGQGPQFIFQYYEEEERQRGNFPDRFSGHQFPNYSSELNVNALLLGDSALYLCASSALGGKREKLFFGSGTQLSVL.